The 6 T cell receptor beta chains below were found in one sample sequenced in a study of CXCR3-negative and CXCR3-positive naive CD8 T cells. 5' RACE with UMI labels generated the TRB cDNA libraries. Reprocessing the 5' RACE reads, TCRdb reports a single entry for every CDR3 protein and omits DNA. This listing includes about 41,000 distinct CDR3 sequences. The sample consisted of naive CXCR3- CD8+ T cells from blood. Subset given: CD45RO-CCR7+CD27+CD95- naive CD8+ T cells lacking CXCR3 (TNR3-). These TCRs come from a human donor in good health. Some clones in this sample may be carry-over from other donors' samples.

The CDR3 spells CASSWGQEYNEQFF. The chain is built from TRBV7-2 and TRBJ2-1; the TRBD1 assignment by TCRdb is unverifiable without DNA. The germline gives CDR1 SGHTA, CDR2 FQGNSA. This CDR3 region has 14 residues.

V is TRBV7-3 and J is TRBJ2-3; TCRdb's D call of TRBD1 is untestable without DNA. The V gene's germline CDR1 is SGHTA and CDR2 FQGTGA. The CDR3 contains 14 residues. CDR3 protein: CASSLTRGADTQYF. Full variable domain (rest looked up from reference TRBV7-3 and TRBJ2-3): GAGVSQTPSNKVTEKGKYVELRCDPISGHTALYWYRQSLGQGPEFLIYFQGTGAADDSGLPNDRFFAVRPEGSVSTLKIQRTERGDSAVYLCASSLTRGADTQYFGPGTRLTVL.

The chain carries TRBV7-3 and TRBJ2-5; lacking DNA, the TRBD2 call made by TCRdb goes unchecked. There are 14 residues in the CDR3. Germline CDR1 and CDR2: SGHTA and FQGTGA. CDR3 residues: CASSPMGSKETQYF.

The rearrangement joins TRBV29-1 to TRBJ2-3; TCRdb returns TRBD2, unconfirmable since there is no DNA. Per the germline V gene, CDR1 is SQVTM and CDR2 is ANQGSEA. The length of the CDR3 is 15 residues. The CDR3 here is CSVSLSSESTDTQYF.

The V and J genes are TRBV29-1 and TRBJ2-1; TCRdb indicates TRBD1, and absent DNA this call remains unverified. The CDR3 extends over 13 amino acids. Germline-derived CDR1 and CDR2 are SQVTM and ANQGSEA. The CDR3 here is CSVEPGKAGEQFF.

CDR3 sequence: CASSRRPNTGELFF. This sequence joins TRBV7-3 and TRBJ2-2. This CDR3 is 14 amino acids long. CDR1 is SGHTA and CDR2 is FQGTGA in the germline V gene.